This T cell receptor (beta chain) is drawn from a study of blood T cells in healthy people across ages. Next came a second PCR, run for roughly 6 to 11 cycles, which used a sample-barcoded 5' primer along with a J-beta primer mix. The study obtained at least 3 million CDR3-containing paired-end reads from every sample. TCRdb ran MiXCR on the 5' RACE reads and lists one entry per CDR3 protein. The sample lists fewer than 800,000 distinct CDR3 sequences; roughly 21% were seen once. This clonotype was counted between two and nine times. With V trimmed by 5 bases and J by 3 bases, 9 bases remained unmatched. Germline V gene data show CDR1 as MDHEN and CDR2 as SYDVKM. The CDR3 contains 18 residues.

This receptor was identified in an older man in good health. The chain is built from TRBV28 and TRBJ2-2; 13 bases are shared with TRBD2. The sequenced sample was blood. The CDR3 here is CASSPGLAGVLYTGELFF. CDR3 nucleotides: TGTGCCAGCAGTCCAGGACTAGCGGGAGTTCTGTACACCGGGGAGCTGTTTTTT.